The 20 T cell receptor beta chains in this list originate from one sample, sequenced in a study of T cells in Graves' hyperthyroidism and ophthalmopathy. Amplification of TCR beta CDR3 regions used RNA as the template. The HTBI primer set served for first-round RT-PCR of the TCR CDR3. MiXCR was run by TCRdb on the multiplex PCR reads, yielding one entry per CDR3 protein. This repertoire shows hundreds of thousands of distinct CDR3 sequences, about a fifth found once; its top ten account for 3% to 4%. Material for sequencing was blood. These receptors came from a young woman with Graves' hyperthyroidism.

This clonotype showed up many times. The chain uses TRBV4-1 and TRBJ1-1, with unresolved D. Trimming stripped 0 bases from V and 5 bases from J, with 10 bases between. From germline, CDR1 is MGHRA and CDR2 YSYEKL. This CDR3 has 14 residues. The CDR3 DNA reads as TGCGCCAGCAGCCAAGAGGGTTTTGTGACTGAAGCTTTCTTT. Its protein product is CASSQEGFVTEAFF.

This clonotype was counted at least ten times. The J gene is TRBJ1-5, the V gene TRBV7-2; D gene unclear. The CDR3 is 13 residues long. V lost 2 bases to trimming and J lost 3 bases, with 5 bases between them. Germline V gene data show CDR1 as SGHTA and CDR2 as FQGNSA. The CDR3 DNA reads TGTGCCAGCAGCTTATTTACCAATCAGCCCCAGCATTTT. Translating it yields CASSLFTNQPQHF.

This clonotype was detected ten times or more. The chain has TRBV10-3 and TRBJ1-5, with D unresolved. This CDR3 contains 12 residues. V lost 5 bases and J 4 bases, leaving 6 bases between the germline ends. CDR1 and CDR2 from the germline V gene are ENHRY and SYGVKD. This CDR3 is CAISPTNQPQHF. CDR3 nucleotides: TGTGCCATCAGTCCGACGAATCAGCCCCAGCATTTT.

This clonotype was seen ten or more times. The chain is built from TRBV27 and TRBJ2-7, with TRBD2 matching 10 bases. Germline V gene data show CDR1 as MNHEY and CDR2 as SMNVEV (reference sequence). V shed 5 bases and J 6 bases; nucleotides not matched to a gene: 7. The CDR3 consists of 14 residues. The DNA for the CDR3 is TGTGCCAGCAGTATAACACCTAGCGGGGGCGAGCAGTACTTC. Translating it yields CASSITPSGGEQYF.

This clonotype was recorded many times. The chain is built from TRBV15 and TRBJ2-2; no clear D gene. Trimming left V 4 bases short and J 4 bases short, with 22 bases between. The CDR3 is 18 residues long. Germline values: CDR1 LNHNV, CDR2 YYDKDF (reference sequence). The CDR3 loop reads CATSNPRRLGRGTGELFF. For the CDR3, the DNA is TGTGCCACCAGCAATCCCCGACGGTTAGGGCGTGGCACCGGGGAGCTGTTTTTT.

This clonotype was detected many times. The gene calls are TRBV6-1 and TRBJ1-5; D is unclear. Trimming stripped 1 base from V and 5 bases from J, with 15 bases between. The CDR3 is made up of 16 amino acids. The germline V gene encodes CDR1 MNHNS and CDR2 SASEGT. CDR3 sequence reads: CASSEGRWGKDQPQHF. The CDR3 DNA reads TGTGCCAGCAGTGAAGGGAGATGGGGAAAGGATCAGCCCCAGCATTTT.

This clonotype occurred many times. V is TRBV9 and J is TRBJ2-5; perhaps D is TRBD1 or TRBD2 (5 bases each). The CDR3 contains 16 residues. In germline, CDR1 is SGDLS, CDR2 YYNGEE. V lost 3 bases, J lost 0 bases, and 15 bases lay in between. CDR3 region: CASSGSRDAYQETQYF. The CDR3 nucleotides read TGTGCCAGCAGCGGTTCCCGGGACGCGTACCAAGAGACCCAGTACTTC.

This clonotype was detected many times. This rearrangement joins TRBV12-3 or TRBV12-4 to TRBJ1-5; D gene uncertain. CDR3 length: 15 amino acids. V dropped 1 base and J dropped 3 bases, with 10 bases sitting between them. The CDR3 DNA sequence: TGTGCCAGCAGTTTAGGTGCCAGAACCAATCAGCCCCAGCATTTT. Translating gives CASSLGARTNQPQHF.

V usage is TRBV11-2 and J usage is TRBJ2-5; possibly TRBD2 for D (5 bases). The V end was cut by 6 bases, the J end by 1 base, with 12 bases between. Germline V gene sequence: CDR1 SGHAT, CDR2 FQNNGV. The CDR3 covers 14 residues. The DNA of the CDR3 is TGTGCCAGCAGATGGACTGGGCTCCAAGAGACCCAGTACTTC. Its translation: CASRWTGLQETQYF.

This clonotype was detected ten times or more. The chain carries TRBV6-1 and TRBJ1-1; D is unresolved. The CDR3 is made up of 14 amino acids. Trimming removed 6 bases at V and 3 bases at J, with 14 bases between. Germline V lookup: CDR1 MNHNS, CDR2 SASEGT. The CDR3 loop reads CASSPGPMDTEAFF. CDR3 DNA sequence: TGTGCCAGCAGCCCGGGTCCCATGGACACTGAAGCTTTCTTT.

This clonotype was detected many times. V is TRBV20-1 and J is TRBJ1-1; D might be TRBD1 (6 bases). The V end was cut by 6 bases, the J end by 0 bases, with 17 bases between. The germline V gene encodes CDR1 DFQATT and CDR2 SNEGSKA (reference sequence). The CDR3 is 15 amino acids. For the CDR3, the DNA is TGCAGTGCCCCCGCGGGGGCCGCTCTGAACACTGAAGCTTTCTTT. This sequence encodes CSAPAGAALNTEAFF.

This clonotype was seen more than once but under ten times. The genes are TRBV7-9 and TRBJ2-7, with D hard to call. The CDR3 totals 14 residues. Trimming stripped 3 bases from V and 0 bases from J, with 9 bases between. Germline CDR1 is SEHNR and CDR2 is FQNEAQ (reference sequence). CDR3 in DNA: TGTGCCAGCAGCTTTCCCCGGAACTCCTACGAGCAGTACTTC. It specifies CASSFPRNSYEQYF.

This clonotype was detected ten times or more. V and J are TRBV6-5 and TRBJ2-7; 8 positions match TRBD2. The CDR3 is 16 amino acids. Germline V CDR1 and CDR2: MNHEY, SVGAGI. After removal of 0 bases from V and 3 bases from J, the junction contained 7 bases not matched to a gene. In nucleotides, the CDR3 is TGTGCCAGCAGTTACTCTGCCGGGACTAGTGTCTACGAGCAGTACTTC. Encoded protein: CASSYSAGTSVYEQYF.

Ten or more counts support this clonotype. V gene TRBV6-5 combines with J gene TRBJ2-5, with 8 bases fitting TRBD1. Germline CDR1 reads MNHEY; CDR2 reads SVGAGI. This CDR3 contains 13 residues. J was trimmed by 5 bases and V by 4 bases; bases with no gene match: 3. The DNA for the CDR3 is TGTGCCAGCAGTTCAGACAGGGGTGAGACCCAGTACTTC. Residues: CASSSDRGETQYF.

In its sample, this clonotype was seen many times. V usage is TRBV9 and J usage is TRBJ1-3; a weak D match, TRBD1 (6 bases). Germline V CDR1 and CDR2: SGDLS, YYNGEE. This CDR3 region has 15 residues. Trimming shortened V by 4 bases and J by 0 bases, and 11 bases separated the two germline ends. CDR3 protein: CASSPGDRSGNTIYF. In DNA, the CDR3 is TGTGCCAGCAGCCCAGGGGACCGCTCTGGAAACACCATATATTTT.

This chain joins TRBV5-1 and TRBJ2-7; 7 bases line up with TRBD1. Germline-derived CDR1 and CDR2 are SGHRS and YFSETQ. The CDR3 is made up of 16 amino acids. With V trimmed by 2 bases and J by 0 bases, 8 bases remained unmatched. In DNA form, the CDR3 reads TGCGCCAGCAGCTTCCGGGACAGCATCATCTCCTACGAGCAGTACTTC. The encoded protein is CASSFRDSIISYEQYF.

Ten or more counts support this clonotype. V is TRBV28 and J is TRBJ1-2; 10 bases align to TRBD1. Germline V CDR1 and CDR2: MDHEN, SYDVKM. The CDR3 length is 13 residues. V lost 6 bases and J lost 8; bases outside the gene matches: 6. The CDR3 region is CASRTTGGYGYTF. The CDR3 nucleotides read TGTGCCAGCAGGACGACAGGGGGCTACGGCTACACCTTC.

This clonotype was seen ten or more times. This chain connects TRBV5-1 to TRBJ2-7, with TRBD1 identical over 9 bases. Germline V gives CDR1 SGHRS, CDR2 YFSETQ. The CDR3 spans 14 residues. V shed 5 bases and J 7 bases; nucleotides not matched to a gene: 10. CDR3 coding DNA: TGCGCCAGCAGGACCGGGACAGGGCCAGGGGAGCAGTACTTC. This gives the protein CASRTGTGPGEQYF.

The rearrangement links TRBV18 to TRBJ2-7; tentatively, D is TRBD1 (5 bases). CDR3 length: 13 amino acids. CDR1 is KGHSH and CDR2 is LQKENI in the germline V gene. V was trimmed by 4 bases and J by 6 bases, leaving 13 bases between them. The CDR3 DNA is TGTGCCAGCTCACGGCCAGGGTACAGCGAGCAGTACTTC. Its protein product is CASSRPGYSEQYF.

This clonotype has a count of ten or more. The J gene is TRBJ2-5, the V gene TRBV20-1, with TRBD2 as a possible D gene (5 bases). V gave up 6 bases and J gave up 4 bases, with 18 bases separating them. The CDR3 extends over 14 amino acids. The germline gives CDR1 DFQATT, CDR2 SNEGSKA (reference sequence). CDR3 in amino acids: CSAAVWGESETQYF. As DNA, the CDR3 is TGCAGTGCCGCCGTTTGGGGAGAATCAGAGACCCAGTACTTC.